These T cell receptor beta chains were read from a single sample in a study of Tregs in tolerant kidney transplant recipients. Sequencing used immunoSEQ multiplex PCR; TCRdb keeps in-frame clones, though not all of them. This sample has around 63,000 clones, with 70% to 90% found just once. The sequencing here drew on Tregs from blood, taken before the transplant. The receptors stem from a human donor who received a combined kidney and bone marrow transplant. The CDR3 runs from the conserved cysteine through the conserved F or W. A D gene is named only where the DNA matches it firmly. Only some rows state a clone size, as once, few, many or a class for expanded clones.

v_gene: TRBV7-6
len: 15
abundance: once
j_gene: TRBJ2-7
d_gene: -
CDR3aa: CASSPNGFSSYEQYF
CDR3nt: TGCGCCAGCAGCCCTAACGGGTTTAGCTCCTACGAGCAGTACTTC

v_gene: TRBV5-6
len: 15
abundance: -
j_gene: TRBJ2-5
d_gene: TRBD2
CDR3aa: CASSLVAGVRETQYF
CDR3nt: TGTGCCAGCTCGCTTGTGGCGGGGGTCAGGGAGACCCAGTACTTC

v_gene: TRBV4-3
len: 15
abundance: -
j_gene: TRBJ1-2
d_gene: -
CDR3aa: CASSRRRDGNYGYTF
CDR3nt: TGCGCCAGCAGCCGTCGCCGGGACGGTAACTATGGCTACACCTTC

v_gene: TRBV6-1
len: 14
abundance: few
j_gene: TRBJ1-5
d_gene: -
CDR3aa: CASSEKRANQPQHF
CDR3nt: TGTGCCAGCAGTGAAAAGAGGGCGAATCAGCCCCAGCATTTT

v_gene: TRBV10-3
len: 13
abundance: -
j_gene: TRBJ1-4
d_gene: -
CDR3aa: CAISESPGEKLFF
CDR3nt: TGTGCCATCAGTGAAAGTCCCGGGGAAAAACTGTTTTTT

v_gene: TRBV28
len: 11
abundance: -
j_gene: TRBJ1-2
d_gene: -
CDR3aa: CASSSAYGYTF
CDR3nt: TGTGCCAGCAGTTCTGCTTATGGCTACACCTTC

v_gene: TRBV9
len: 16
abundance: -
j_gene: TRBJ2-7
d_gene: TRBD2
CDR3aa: CASSVGGGRTLYEQYF
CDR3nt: TGTGCCAGCAGCGTAGGAGGCGGGAGGACCCTATACGAGCAGTACTTC

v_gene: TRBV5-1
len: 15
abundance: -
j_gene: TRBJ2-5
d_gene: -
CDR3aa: CASSLAAARGETQYF
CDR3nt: TGCGCCAGCAGCTTGGCGGCAGCTAGGGGGGAGACCCAGTACTTC

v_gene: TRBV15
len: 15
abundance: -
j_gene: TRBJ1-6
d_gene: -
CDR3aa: CATSRDWQYNSPLHF
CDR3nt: TGTGCCACCAGCAGAGATTGGCAGTATAATTCACCCCTCCACTTT

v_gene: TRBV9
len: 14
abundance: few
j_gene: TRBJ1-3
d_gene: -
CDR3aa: CASRQGYSGNTIYF
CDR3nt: TGTGCCAGCAGGCAGGGATACTCTGGAAACACCATATATTTT

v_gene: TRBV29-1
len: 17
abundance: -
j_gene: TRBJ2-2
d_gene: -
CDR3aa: CSVAGGRGSLNTGELFF
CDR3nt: TGCAGCGTTGCTGGGGGTCGGGGTTCCTTGAACACCGGGGAGCTGTTTTTT

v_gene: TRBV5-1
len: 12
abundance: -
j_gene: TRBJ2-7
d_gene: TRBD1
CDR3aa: CASSWGTDEQYF
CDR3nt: TGCGCCAGCAGCTGGGGGACAGATGAGCAGTACTTC

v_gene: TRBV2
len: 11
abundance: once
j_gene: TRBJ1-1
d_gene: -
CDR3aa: CANRRNTEAFF
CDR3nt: TGTGCCAACCGAAGGAACACTGAAGCTTTCTTT

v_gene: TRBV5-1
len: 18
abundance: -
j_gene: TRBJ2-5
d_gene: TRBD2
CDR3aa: CASSLRHNSGNPQETQYF
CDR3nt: TGCGCCAGCAGCCTCCGTCACAATAGCGGGAACCCCCAAGAGACCCAGTACTTC

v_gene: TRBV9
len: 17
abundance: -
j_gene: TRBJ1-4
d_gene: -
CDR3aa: CASSPDSLFATNEKLFF
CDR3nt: TGTGCCAGCAGCCCAGACAGCTTATTTGCAACTAATGAAAAACTGTTTTTT

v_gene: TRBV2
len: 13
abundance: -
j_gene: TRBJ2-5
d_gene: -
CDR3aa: CASRFETPETQYF
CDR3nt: TGTGCCAGCAGGTTCGAGACCCCAGAGACCCAGTACTTC

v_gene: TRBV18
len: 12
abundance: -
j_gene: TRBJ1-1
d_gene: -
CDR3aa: CASSPLNTEAFF
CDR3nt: TGTGCCAGCTCACCCTTGAACACTGAAGCTTTCTTT

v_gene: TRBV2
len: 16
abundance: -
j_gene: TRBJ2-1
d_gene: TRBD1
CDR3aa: CASALWGQGALNEQFF
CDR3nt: TGTGCCAGCGCATTGTGGGGACAGGGGGCATTAAATGAGCAGTTCTTC

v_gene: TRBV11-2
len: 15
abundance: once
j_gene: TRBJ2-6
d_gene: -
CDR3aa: CASSPLGSGANVLTF
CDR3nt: TGTGCCAGCAGCCCCCTGGGCTCTGGGGCCAACGTCCTGACTTTC

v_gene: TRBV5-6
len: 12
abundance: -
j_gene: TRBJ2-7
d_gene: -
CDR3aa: CASSRGSYEQYF
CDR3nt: TGTGCCAGCTCCCGGGGGTCCTACGAGCAGTACTTC

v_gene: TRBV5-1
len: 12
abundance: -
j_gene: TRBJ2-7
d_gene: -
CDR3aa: CASSLFREEQYF
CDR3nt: TGCGCCAGCAGCTTGTTTCGGGAGGAGCAGTACTTC

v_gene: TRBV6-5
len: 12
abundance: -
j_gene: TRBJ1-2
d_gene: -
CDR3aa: CASSYRQGGYTF
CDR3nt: TGTGCCAGCAGTTACCGGCAGGGTGGCTACACCTTC